These T cell receptor beta chains were read from a single sample in a study of blood T cell repertoires in COVID-19. Repertoires were generated with immunoSEQ multiplex PCR, while TCRdb's copy carries only in-frame clones and drops some. The table records fewer than 400,000 clones, around 90% of them present only once. The sample was PBMCs or T cells enriched from blood (not recorded which). These receptor sequences come from a man aged 25-45 years who had recovered from COVID-19. Each CDR3 is given with its conserved first and last residue. A D gene is named only where the DNA matches it firmly. Clone size is stated in some rows and not others, as once, few, many or a class when expanded.

J gene: TRBJ1-3
V gene: TRBV20-1
clone size: -
D gene: TRBD1
CDR3 DNA: TGCAGTGCTAGTCCCGGGACAGGGGTTTCTGGAAACACCATATATTTT
CDR3 protein: CSASPGTGVSGNTIYF

J gene: TRBJ2-5
V gene: TRBV9
clone size: -
D gene: TRBD2
CDR3 DNA: TGTGCCAGCAGCGTAGAGCCCGCGGGGGGTTTCGGGACCCAGTACTTC
CDR3 protein: CASSVEPAGGFGTQYF

J gene: TRBJ1-2
V gene: TRBV6-5
clone size: -
D gene: -
CDR3 DNA: TGTGCCAGCAGTCCCCCCGGGGAGTATGGCTACACCTTC
CDR3 protein: CASSPPGEYGYTF

J gene: TRBJ1-2
V gene: TRBV18
clone size: -
D gene: TRBD1
CDR3 DNA: TGTGCCAGCTCACCTTCGGACAGGGGGCTCTATGGCTACACCTTC
CDR3 protein: CASSPSDRGLYGYTF

J gene: TRBJ1-4
V gene: TRBV18
clone size: -
D gene: -
CDR3 DNA: TGTGCCAGCTCACCCCAGGGGCCACCAACTAATGAAAAACTGTTTTTT
CDR3 protein: CASSPQGPPTNEKLFF

J gene: TRBJ2-7
V gene: TRBV2
clone size: -
D gene: TRBD1
CDR3 DNA: TGTGCCAGCAGTGAGTGGGACAGGGGGGATTACGAGCAGTACTTC
CDR3 protein: CASSEWDRGDYEQYF

J gene: TRBJ2-3
V gene: TRBV10-3
clone size: -
D gene: TRBD1
CDR3 DNA: TGTGCCATCAGGGGGACAGGGTCCGACCTCACAGATACGCAGTATTTT
CDR3 protein: CAIRGTGSDLTDTQYF

J gene: TRBJ2-1
V gene: TRBV4-1
clone size: -
D gene: -
CDR3 DNA: TGCGCCAGCAGCCAAGATGGAGGGAGTGAGCAGTTCTTC
CDR3 protein: CASSQDGGSEQFF

J gene: TRBJ1-2
V gene: TRBV28
clone size: -
D gene: TRBD1
CDR3 DNA: TGTGCCAGCAGTTTATCCCCGACAGGGGATGGCTACACCTTC
CDR3 protein: CASSLSPTGDGYTF

J gene: TRBJ1-2
V gene: TRBV7-9
clone size: -
D gene: -
CDR3 DNA: TGTGCCAGCAGCTTAGGGACAACATATGGCTACACCTTC
CDR3 protein: CASSLGTTYGYTF

J gene: TRBJ1-5
V gene: TRBV9
clone size: -
D gene: -
CDR3 DNA: TGTGCCAGCAGCGATGGGGGCGGAATTCAGCCCCAGCATTTT
CDR3 protein: CASSDGGGIQPQHF

J gene: TRBJ2-7
V gene: TRBV6-1
clone size: -
D gene: -
CDR3 DNA: TGTGCCAGCAGTGATTGGGGCTCATCCTACGAGCAGTACTTC
CDR3 protein: CASSDWGSSYEQYF

J gene: TRBJ1-3
V gene: TRBV28
clone size: -
D gene: TRBD1
CDR3 DNA: TGTGCCAGCAGTAACCGGGACAGGGCCTCTGGAAACACCATATATTTT
CDR3 protein: CASSNRDRASGNTIYF

J gene: TRBJ1-2
V gene: TRBV15
clone size: -
D gene: -
CDR3 DNA: TGTGCCACCAGCAGAGCCCCCGGGGGGGCCGGGCGGGCCTATGGCTACACCTTC
CDR3 protein: CATSRAPGGAGRAYGYTF

J gene: TRBJ2-5
V gene: TRBV6-1
clone size: -
D gene: -
CDR3 DNA: TGTGCCAGCAGTGAAAAGGGACTGCAAGAGACCCAGTACTTC
CDR3 protein: CASSEKGLQETQYF

J gene: TRBJ2-2
V gene: TRBV6-5
clone size: once
D gene: TRBD2
CDR3 DNA: TGTGCCAGCCGGGAGGCGGGGACCGGGGAGCTGTTTTTT
CDR3 protein: CASREAGTGELFF

J gene: TRBJ1-6
V gene: TRBV27
clone size: -
D gene: -
CDR3 DNA: TGTGCCAGCAGCCTGTCTACAGGCTATAATTCACCCCTCCACTTT
CDR3 protein: CASSLSTGYNSPLHF

J gene: TRBJ1-2
V gene: TRBV7-9
clone size: once
D gene: -
CDR3 DNA: TGTGCCAGCAGCTTAGGACAGAACTATGGCTACACCTTC
CDR3 protein: CASSLGQNYGYTF

J gene: TRBJ1-5
V gene: TRBV27
clone size: -
D gene: -
CDR3 DNA: TGTGCCAGCAGTTTATCCGGTTATAGCAATCAGCCCCAGCATTTT
CDR3 protein: CASSLSGYSNQPQHF

J gene: TRBJ1-1
V gene: TRBV6-5
clone size: -
D gene: -
CDR3 DNA: TGTGCCGGTTCCGAACAGGGCATGAGCACTGAAGCTTTCTTT
CDR3 protein: CAGSEQGMSTEAFF

J gene: TRBJ1-6
V gene: TRBV2
clone size: -
D gene: -
CDR3 DNA: TGTGCCAGCAGTGAGGGGGCCTCACCCCTCCACTTT
CDR3 protein: CASSEGASPLHF

J gene: TRBJ2-3
V gene: TRBV27
clone size: -
D gene: -
CDR3 DNA: TGTGCCAGCAGTTTATGGGCAGGCACAGATACGCAGTATTTT
CDR3 protein: CASSLWAGTDTQYF

J gene: TRBJ1-2
V gene: TRBV5-6
clone size: -
D gene: TRBD1
CDR3 DNA: TGTGCCAGCAGCCTAGGACAGGGGGCGCCTGGCTACACCTTC
CDR3 protein: CASSLGQGAPGYTF

J gene: TRBJ2-7
V gene: TRBV7-9
clone size: -
D gene: TRBD1
CDR3 DNA: TGTGCCAGCAGCTTTACCGGGACAGGGGGTTACGAGCAGTACTTC
CDR3 protein: CASSFTGTGGYEQYF

J gene: TRBJ1-1
V gene: TRBV28
clone size: once
D gene: -
CDR3 DNA: TGTGCCAGCAGTTTATTGGGGCGGACTGAAGCTTTCTTT
CDR3 protein: CASSLLGRTEAFF

J gene: TRBJ1-4
V gene: TRBV5-1
clone size: -
D gene: TRBD1
CDR3 DNA: TGCGCCAGCAGCTCACAGGGGTTAGGTGAAAAACTGTTTTTT
CDR3 protein: CASSSQGLGEKLFF

J gene: TRBJ1-6
V gene: TRBV6-1
clone size: -
D gene: -
CDR3 DNA: TGTGCCAGCAGTGAAAGGGGGGGCGAGGATTCACCCCTCCACTTT
CDR3 protein: CASSERGGEDSPLHF

J gene: TRBJ2-1
V gene: TRBV6-1
clone size: -
D gene: -
CDR3 DNA: TGTGCCAGCAGTGAAGCGAAGGAGAATGAGCAGTTCTTC
CDR3 protein: CASSEAKENEQFF

J gene: TRBJ2-5
V gene: TRBV20-1
clone size: -
D gene: TRBD2
CDR3 DNA: TGCAGTGCACTAGCGGGAGAGACCCAGTACTTC
CDR3 protein: CSALAGETQYF

J gene: TRBJ2-7
V gene: TRBV10-3
clone size: -
D gene: TRBD1
CDR3 DNA: TGTGCCATCAGTAACTCCGGGACAGGGGGGTACGAGCAGTACTTC
CDR3 protein: CAISNSGTGGYEQYF

J gene: TRBJ1-2
V gene: TRBV5-1
clone size: -
D gene: -
CDR3 DNA: TGCGCCAGCAGCTTGGGGACGGGACTGGATCACTATGGCTACACCTTC
CDR3 protein: CASSLGTGLDHYGYTF

J gene: TRBJ2-2
V gene: TRBV24-1
clone size: -
D gene: -
CDR3 DNA: TGTGCCACCAGTCCAGGCCGAGCCGCACCGAACACCGGGGAGCTGTTTTTT
CDR3 protein: CATSPGRAAPNTGELFF

J gene: TRBJ1-6
V gene: TRBV28
clone size: -
D gene: -
CDR3 DNA: TGTGCCAGCAGCGGACTCAGGCATTCACCCCTCCACTTT
CDR3 protein: CASSGLRHSPLHF